Here is one TCR beta chain with its context. Its antigen is as yet unknown. Regarding treatment: oral pan-JAK inhibitor, 5-10 mg twice daily. The sample belongs to a study of CD8+ T cells in alopecia areata. Study-wide points: It was lesional scalp, especially alopecia totalis/universalis, that showed higher clonality than normal scalp.

Germline CDR1 and CDR2: GTSNPN and SVGIG (reference sequence). With V trimmed by 3 bases and J by 10 bases, 16 bases remained unmatched. The CDR3 loop spans 15 amino acids. Extracted RNA was reverse transcribed into cDNA, the sequencing template. Data came from immunoSEQ multiplex PCR; TCRdb stores just in-frame clones and leaves some out. In the table there are some 200,000 clones, approximately 60% of which are singletons. This TCR derives from a human donor with alopecia areata. This specimen consisted of CD4+ T cells sorted from blood, obtained at week 4, from a patient treated with tofacitinib. The chain joins TRBV30 to TRBJ1-1, with 8 positions matching TRBD1. The CDR3 sequence: CAWRPRWTGSGGAFF. CDR3 nucleotides: TGTGCCTGGAGGCCCCGGTGGACAGGGAGCGGCGGAGCTTTCTTT.